The 13 T cell receptor beta chains below were found in one sample sequenced in a study of OX40 agonist ivuxolimab in advanced cancers. Library prep was done by the immunoSEQ multiplex PCR assay. TCRdb re-hosts the immuneACCESS table, in-frame sequences only. Its copies lack some clones; in the studies checked, an unresolved V gene accounts for under half of them, and the cause for the rest is not known. This sample lists around 68,000 clones; more than 85% were detected once. The top ten constitute 0.8% to 1.2% of the sample. The sequencing here drew on CD4+ or CD8+ T cells sorted from blood, taken in a trial of the OX40 agonist ivuxolimab. The source of these receptors is an adult with an advanced solid tumor such as melanoma, head and neck, liver or kidney cancer.

The chain is built from TRBV6-5 and TRBJ1-2; D is unclear. The CDR3 totals 13 residues. Trimming took off 7 bases at V and 8 bases at J, with 17 bases between the two ends. Per the germline V gene, CDR1 is MNHEY and CDR2 is SVGAGI. CDR3 in DNA: TGTGCCAGCATCCCCGGACGGAGCTCGGGCTACACCTTC. Translating gives CASIPGRSSGYTF.

The chain couples TRBV5-6 to TRBJ1-1; D unclear. Per the germline V gene, CDR1 is SGHDT and CDR2 is YYEEEE. V was trimmed by 2 bases and J by 1 base, leaving 9 bases between them. The CDR3 extends over 14 amino acids. Here the CDR3 reads CASSFRAANTEAFF. The CDR3 DNA reads as TGTGCCAGCAGCTTTCGCGCGGCGAACACTGAAGCTTTCTTT.

The chain couples TRBV4-2 to TRBJ1-5; D is undetermined. The ends were cut back, 0 bases at V and 2 bases at J, with 8 bases in the middle. CDR1 and CDR2 from the germline V gene are LGHNA and YNFKEQ. There are 15 residues in the CDR3. In nucleotides, the CDR3 is TGTGCCAGCAGCCAAGATGGCCAGGGCAATCAGCCCCAGCATTTT. Translated, it gives CASSQDGQGNQPQHF.

The CDR3 nucleotides are TGTGCCAGCAGCTTTGTCGGCGCTAGCGGGGGATCCTACAATGAGCAGTTCTTC. Amino acid sequence: CASSFVGASGGSYNEQFF. The chain has TRBV7-9 and TRBJ2-1; TRBD2 aligns across 10 bases. CDR1 is SEHNR, CDR2 FQNEAQ, per germline (reference sequence). The CDR3 runs 18 residues. J lost 1 base, V lost 3 bases, and 9 bases had no gene match.

This clone was observed a single time. V and J are TRBV5-4 and TRBJ1-1; the D gene is possibly TRBD1 (6 bases). From germline, CDR1 is SGHNT and CDR2 YYREEE (reference sequence). The CDR3 is 13 residues long. The V end lost 4 bases, the J end lost 5 bases, and 12 bases lay between the germline ends. This chain's CDR3 is CASSNTGSTEAFF. The CDR3 nucleotides are TGTGCCAGCAGCAATACAGGGAGTACTGAAGCTTTCTTT.

V gene TRBV5-8 combines with J gene TRBJ1-6, with D hard to call. Germline V gene lookup returns CDR1 SGHTS and CDR2 YDEGEE. Trimming cost V 4 bases and J 13 bases, with 12 bases left between them. The CDR3 extends over 12 amino acids. DNA of the CDR3: TGTGCCAGCAGCCCTATGGATGGGCCCCTCCACTTT. Protein: CASSPMDGPLHF.

The chain combines TRBV19 with TRBJ2-2; a weak D match, TRBD2 (6 bases). In germline, CDR1 is LNHDA, CDR2 SQIVND (reference sequence). CDR3 length: 15 residues. The ends were cut back, 4 bases at V and 0 bases at J, with 9 bases in the middle. The CDR3 loop is CASSRPGANTGELFF. CDR3 bases: TGTGCCAGTAGTAGACCGGGAGCGAACACCGGGGAGCTGTTTTTT.

The chain combines TRBV2 with TRBJ2-1, with 8 bases matching TRBD1. Germline trimming cut 1 base from V and 8 bases from J; bases unmatched to any gene: 7. This CDR3 is built from 15 residues. CDR1 and CDR2 from the germline V gene are SNHLY and FYNNEI. The CDR3 DNA reads TGTGCCAGCAGTGAAGGACAGGGGAATAGGGATGAGCAGTTCTTC. Translation gives CASSEGQGNRDEQFF.

V usage is TRBV5-8 and J usage is TRBJ1-3; the match to TRBD1 covers 8 bases. The length of the CDR3 is 15 residues. Germline assignment: CDR1 SGHTS and CDR2 YDEGEE. V gave up 4 bases and J gave up 3 bases; unmatched junction bases: 6. For the CDR3, the DNA is TGTGCCAGCAGCGAACAGGGGGGTGATGGAAACACCATATATTTT. This sequence encodes CASSEQGGDGNTIYF.

V gene TRBV2 combines with J gene TRBJ1-5; unclear D gene. V was clipped by 5 bases and J by 3 bases, with 8 bases between them. The germline V gene has CDR1 SNHLY and CDR2 FYNNEI. CDR3 size: 13 residues. The DNA of the CDR3 is TGTGCCAGCAGTCGTGGTTTCAATCAGCCCCAGCATTTT. Its protein product is CASSRGFNQPQHF.

This clone is a singleton in its sample. The V call is TRBV7-9, the J call TRBJ2-7; tentatively, D is TRBD1 or TRBD2 (5 bases each). This CDR3 has 14 amino acids. Per the germline V gene, CDR1 is SEHNR and CDR2 is FQNEAQ (reference sequence). Trimming took off 5 bases at V and 3 bases at J, with 14 bases between the two ends. This chain's CDR3 is CASSPQAGSYEQYF. CDR3 DNA sequence: TGTGCCAGCAGCCCGCAGGCAGGGAGCTACGAGCAGTACTTC.

The chain uses TRBV19 and TRBJ1-5; D gene uncertain. The CDR3 length is 15 residues. The V and J ends lost 2 bases and 9 bases respectively, with 17 bases between them. Germline V gene sequence: CDR1 LNHDA, CDR2 SQIVND (reference sequence). CDR3: CASSITQDSMGPQHF. CDR3 DNA sequence: TGTGCCAGTAGTATAACCCAGGACTCCATGGGGCCCCAGCATTTT.

The V gene is TRBV5-1, the J gene TRBJ2-3; D might be TRBD2 (5 bases). V lost 4 bases to trimming and J lost 3 bases, with 15 bases between them. The CDR3 contains 15 residues. CDR1 and CDR2 (germline): SGHRS, YFSETQ. In DNA form, the CDR3 reads TGCGCCAGCAGCCCTAATGGACTGGAGACAGATACGCAGTATTTT. It translates to CASSPNGLETDTQYF.